This record looks at one TCR beta chain sequence and its context. Its antigen is unknown. The library was prepared using 5' RACE. Preparation of each TCR library used roughly 3,300 ng of total RNA. For each sample, cDNA was synthesized in eight separate reactions using SMARTScribe reverse transcriptase. During cDNA synthesis, template switching was used to introduce unique molecular identifiers that contained a 6-nucleotide sample barcode. Two nested PCRs of approximately 16 and 9 cycles amplified the TCRalpha and TCRbeta cDNA, and bead purification followed each PCR. Before amplification, the cDNA was treated with uracil DNA-glycosylase and purified using the QIAquick PCR purification kit. The second PCR added Illumina TruSeq-compatible adapters along with sample-specific barcodes. TapeStation and Qubit were used to check library quality and concentration, and about 4.5 ng of each library was pooled. Sequencing of the pooled libraries was done on an Illumina HiSeq2500 single-index Rapid Run using custom sequencing primers and 2 x 100 bp reads. In the original analysis: UMI-based consensus assembly with MiGEC version 1.2.6 was used to correct PCR and sequencing errors. MiXCR version 2.1.1 was used for V(D)J alignment, clonotype assembly and CDR3 extraction. Gene usage, clonotype sharing and MAIT/NKT TCR abundance were normalised by analysing the top 1000, 10 000 and 20 000 clonotypes per sample. After downsampling to 27 000 UMIs, diversity was calculated as the inverse Simpson index using the vegan R package. Statistical testing used paired Mann-Whitney U tests on the discordant twin pairs and applied Benjamini-Hochberg correction for multiple testing. TCRdb reprocessed the reads, reporting each CDR3 protein sequence once and no DNA. TCRdb, not the original authors, processed these V and J calls. The sample's table covers 350,000 to 500,000 distinct CDR3 sequences. The ten largest clonotypes hold 2.4% of the sample.

The data are from a study of monozygotic twins with inflammatory bowel disease (dated by TCRdb to the late 2010s). Study-level background: A total of 28 monozygotic twin pairs were included in the full study, comprising nine German pairs (four IBD-concordant, five IBD-discordant) and 19 IBD-discordant Danish pairs. Within discordant pairs, disease-associated traits were sought mainly by comparing IBD patients with their genetically identical healthy co-twins. Each individual had, on average, about 151 000 unique TCRalpha sequences and 181 000 unique TCRbeta sequences available for analysis. The full study reports these points: Fewer clonotypes were shared with other individuals by IBD patients than by healthy twins, most markedly in patients showing signs of disease activity. A decrease in TCRbeta repertoire diversity, as measured by inverse Simpson index, was observed in IBD patients compared with their healthy co-twins. Repertoire similarity did not differ between concordant and discordant twins, possibly due to limited statistical power. Background noise and inter-individual variability may have been introduced into the repertoires by the differing immunosuppressive treatments among patients. The analysis was unable to tell different T cell subtypes apart. No single strong signal or clonotype linked to IBD turned up in the results, so the idea that one exists was not supported.

Including cysteine and phenylalanine, the CDR3 has 14 amino acids. This entry has no DNA. A roughly 2.7 ml peripheral blood sample was drawn into PAXgene tubes per donor and stored at -80°C. Total RNA was isolated from whole blood with the PAXgene blood miRNA kit on an automated QIAcube, without T cell sorting. Deep TCRalpha and TCRbeta repertoire profiling with unique molecular barcoding was performed on peripheral blood of monozygotic twin pairs concordant or discordant for inflammatory bowel disease. Smoking habits were recorded for all twin pairs, and each individual was classified as a current, former or never smoker.

The TCR sequence derives from a human donor with ulcerative colitis or Crohn's disease, or a healthy co-twin of an affected twin (not recorded which). The sample consisted of blood. The sequence joins TRBV12-3 or TRBV12-4 to TRBJ2-7. CDR3 sequence: CASSLTAYGYEQYF.